This TCR beta chain was recovered during a study of vaccination and CD4 T cells after COVID-19. Sequencing of DNA taken from cultured CD4+ T cells relied on the Oncomine TCR Beta short-read assay. One entry per CDR3 protein results from TCRdb running MiXCR on the PCR reads. The profile shows nearly 15,000 distinct CDR3 sequences, around 49% of them singletons. Germline CDR1 and CDR2: ENHRY and SYGVKD. With V trimmed by 3 bases and J by 5 bases, 1 base remained unmatched. This CDR3 is 14 amino acids long. The treatment is: approximately 9-day PBMC culture with coronavirus spike peptide pools or control peptides (ViraFEST assay). As concerns this clonotype: Antigen: not known.

This receptor was obtained from a human donor who had recovered from COVID-19. Sequencing input: CD4+ T cells from blood, cultured in vitro. The chain uses TRBV10-3 and TRBJ2-7; 13 bases match TRBD2. CDR3 sequence: CAISEGTSGNEQYF. The CDR3, as DNA: TGTGCCATCAGTGAAGGGACTAGCGGGAACGAGCAGTACTTC.